These T cell receptor beta chains were read from a single sample in a study of T cells in Graves' hyperthyroidism and ophthalmopathy. TCRdb reprocessed the multiplex PCR reads via MiXCR and lists one record per CDR3 protein. The repertoire holds 690,000 or so distinct CDR3 sequences, with roughly a sixth as singletons. The sample was blood. Every receptor here comes from a woman in her 50s with Graves' hyperthyroidism that later progressed to Graves' ophthalmopathy. Each CDR3 is given with its conserved first and last residue. Rows may omit the clone size; those that give it use once, few, many or a size class.

CDR3 length	V gene	J gene	clone size	CDR3 protein
17	TRBV6-2/TRBV6-3	TRBJ1-6	NA	CASKNGGQGVKNSPLHF
18	TRBV5-5	TRBJ2-6	many	CASSFVAGGRSGANVLTF
15	TRBV4-1	TRBJ2-7	NA	CASSRQGRIPGEQYF
12	TRBV4-2	TRBJ2-7	few	CASSQDVGEQYF
18	TRBV6-1	TRBJ2-1	NA	CASSITSGGQSSYNEQFF
14	TRBV7-8	TRBJ2-7	few	CASSLEIVVYEQYF
13	TRBV12-3/TRBV12-4	TRBJ2-2	many	CASSFRGPGELFF
15	TRBV11-2	TRBJ2-6	NA	CASSQLYSGANVLTF
17	TRBV10-3	TRBJ2-3	few	CAISESTSGGVTDTQYF
14	TRBV2	TRBJ2-7	many	CASSLKGFTYEQYF
14	TRBV27	TRBJ2-7	NA	CASRSGQGAYEQYF
14	TRBV3-1	TRBJ2-5	many	CASSPDLEGETQYF
14	TRBV20-1	TRBJ2-7	many	CSGRGSGANYEQYF
15	TRBV19	TRBJ1-2	NA	CASSLTPAAGNGYTF
15	TRBV6-1	TRBJ1-3	NA	CASRERRTGWNTIYF
17	TRBV27	TRBJ2-3	many	CASSLSASGDHRDTQYF
14	TRBV20-1	TRBJ2-4	many	CSAKDNQAKNIQYF
13	TRBV19	TRBJ1-1	few	CASSSISGAEAFF
16	TRBV30	TRBJ2-1	few	CASPRAAGSSYNEQFF
15	TRBV29-1	TRBJ1-1	NA	CSVEDTQRGSTEAFF
13	TRBV3-1	TRBJ2-7	many	CASSQDWGGEQYF
12	TRBV29-1	TRBJ2-2	NA	CSVDIYTGELFF
13	TRBV3-1	TRBJ1-2	many	CASSQDMLFGYTF
16	TRBV6-1	TRBJ2-1	many	CASSDSGAGGRDEQFF
15	TRBV19	TRBJ1-5	few	CASSIQTLGNQPQHF
16	TRBV19	TRBJ2-1	few	CASTPLNRGPHNEQFF
15	TRBV7-3	TRBJ1-2	once	CASSLGRRGDYGYTF
17	TRBV28	TRBJ1-1	NA	CASSPSGTGLMNTEAFF